This is a list of T cell receptor beta chains from one sample in a study of Tregs in tolerant kidney transplant recipients. The repertoire was sequenced with immunoSEQ multiplex PCR; TCRdb's copy has only in-frame clones and lacks some. The sample has under 90,000 clones, more than 85% seen once; the top ten hold 1.5% to 2%. The sample was CD4+ T cells from blood (PBMCs), taken 24 months after the transplant. The receptors originated from a human patient who received a combined kidney and bone marrow transplant. A share of the T cells may be of graft donor origin. CDR3s include the opening cysteine and the closing phenylalanine or tryptophan. The order of the fields is J gene, clone size, CDR3 length, V gene, D gene, CDR3 DNA, CDR3 protein. The D gene is left open where the match is weak. Clone size is given for some rows only: seen once, a few or many times, or a class if the clone is expanded.

>TRBJ2-1|NA|17|TRBV6-4|TRBD2
TGTGCCAGCAGTGACTCCCAGACTAGCGGTAAATACAATGAGCAGTTCTTC
CASSDSQTSGKYNEQFF
>TRBJ2-7|NA|14|TRBV6-1|TRBD2
TGTGCCAGCTTTGAGCGGGAGAAAACCTACGAGCAGTACTTC
CASFEREKTYEQYF
>TRBJ1-2|NA|12|TRBV29-1|NA
TGCAGCGTTGAAGAAGTCCGGTTGGGCTACACCTTC
CSVEEVRLGYTF
>TRBJ2-3|NA|16|TRBV10-3|TRBD1
TGTGCCATCAGTACCCTGACAGGGTTACACACAGATACGCAGTATTTT
CAISTLTGLHTDTQYF
>TRBJ2-7|NA|16|TRBV2|TRBD1
TGTGCCAGCAGCACCACCCGGACAGGTCGTCAGGTAGGGCAGTACTTC
CASSTTRTGRQVGQYF
>TRBJ2-5|once|15|TRBV7-2|TRBD2
TGTGCCAGCAGCTTAGACAGCGGGAGGACAGAGACCCAGTACTTC
CASSLDSGRTETQYF
>TRBJ2-1|NA|16|TRBV5-6|NA
TGTGCCAGCGGCATAGACAGTTCCCTAAGAGGCAATGAGCAGTTCTTC
CASGIDSSLRGNEQFF
>TRBJ2-1|NA|15|TRBV6-5|NA
TGTGCCAGCAGTCGGACTCGTAATCGTCGGGATGAGCAGTTCTTC
CASSRTRNRRDEQFF
>TRBJ2-7|once|16|TRBV9|TRBD2
TGTGCCAGCAGCGTAGGAATAGCGGGGGGACACTACGAGCAGTACTTC
CASSVGIAGGHYEQYF
>TRBJ2-5|few|15|TRBV7-3|TRBD2
TGTGCCAGCAGCTCACTAGCGGGGGGGGTGAAGACCCAGTACTTC
CASSSLAGGVKTQYF
>TRBJ2-7|NA|14|TRBV7-2|TRBD1
TGTGCCAGCAGCGCCGGACAGGGGGCGGGCGAGCAGTACTTC
CASSAGQGAGEQYF
>TRBJ2-7|NA|15|TRBV6-5|TRBD2
TGTGCCAGCAGTGCAGGCCTCACGGGGGGAGGTGAGCAGTACTTC
CASSAGLTGGGEQYF
>TRBJ2-7|NA|12|TRBV19|TRBD2
TGTGCCAGTAGTATAATCGGGAGGGCGGTTGTCTTC
CASSIIGRAVVF
>TRBJ2-1|NA|14|TRBV7-3|NA
TGTGCCAGCAGCTTTACGATCTCTAGCGACGAGCAGTTCTTC
CASSFTISSDEQFF
>TRBJ2-7|NA|17|TRBV4-1|TRBD1
TGCGCCAGCAGCCAAGATAAGGGGACAGGGGGCTCCTACGAGCAGTACTTC
CASSQDKGTGGSYEQYF
>TRBJ1-3|NA|13|TRBV6-1|TRBD1
TGTGCCAGTAGACAGGGCAGTGGAAACACCATATATTTT
CASRQGSGNTIYF
>TRBJ2-5|NA|15|TRBV11-2|NA
TGTGCCAGCAGCTTAGTTGAGGGCTGGCAAGAGACCCAGTACTTC
CASSLVEGWQETQYF
>TRBJ1-2|once|13|TRBV10-1|NA
TGCGCCAGTTTACAGGGTTGGAGATGTGGCTACACCTTC
CASLQGWRCGYTF
>TRBJ1-1|NA|14|TRBV5-4|TRBD1
TGTGCCAGCAGCTTGCGGACAGGGAATACTGAAGCTTTCTTT
CASSLRTGNTEAFF
>TRBJ1-2|NA|12|TRBV18|NA
TGTGCCAGCTCACCACAGGGGGATGGCTACACCTTC
CASSPQGDGYTF
>TRBJ1-5|NA|12|TRBV11-2|NA
TGTGCCAGCAGCTCCCCTTATCAGCCCCAGCATTTT
CASSSPYQPQHF
>TRBJ1-1|NA|16|TRBV5-6|NA
TGTGCCAGCAGCTTGGAGCCAGGTTCCATGAACACTGAAGCTTTCTTT
CASSLEPGSMNTEAFF
>TRBJ1-6|NA|18|TRBV4-1|NA
TGCGCCAGCAGCCAATTCTCGGTGCGGGGTGCGTATAATTCACCCCTCCACTTT
CASSQFSVRGAYNSPLHF
>TRBJ2-1|NA|15|TRBV11-2|TRBD2
TGTGCCAGCCGACCTAGCGGGAGAGCCTACAATGAGCAGTTCTTC
CASRPSGRAYNEQFF
>TRBJ2-7|NA|12|TRBV18|NA
TGTGCCAGCTCACTTCCACCGGGGAATCGGTACTTC
CASSLPPGNRYF
>TRBJ1-1|NA|12|TRBV7-8|NA
TGTGCCAGCAGCTTTAATACGGCTGAAGCTTTCTTT
CASSFNTAEAFF
>TRBJ1-1|NA|13|TRBV30|NA
TGTGCCTGGAGTGCGACCAGGGAAACTGAAGCTTTCTTT
CAWSATRETEAFF
>TRBJ2-5|NA|17|TRBV19|TRBD1
TGTGCCAGTAGTATGGTCTTCGCGGGACAGGTATTAGAGACCCAGTACTTC
CASSMVFAGQVLETQYF
>TRBJ1-3|NA|18|TRBV7-9|NA
TGTGCCAGCAGCTTAGCGGGCAGCACCTTCCAAGATGGAAACACCATATATTTT
CASSLAGSTFQDGNTIYF
>TRBJ2-5|NA|22|TRBV23-1|NA
TGCGCCAGCAGTCAATTCGACCCCCGATTGACAGGCGCCCTCCGCCCCCAAGAGACCCAGTACTTC
CASSQFDPRLTGALRPQETQYF
>TRBJ2-5|NA|14|TRBV30|TRBD2
TGTGCCTCCGACCCTAGCGGGGGTGGAGAGACCCAGTACTTC
CASDPSGGGETQYF
>TRBJ2-1|NA|18|TRBV15|TRBD2
TGTGCCACCAGCAGAGAGCCTCTGATTGCGGGAGTCGGGAATGAGCAGTTCTTC
CATSREPLIAGVGNEQFF
>TRBJ2-5|NA|14|TRBV28|TRBD2
TGTGCCAGCATCCCAGGGAGGGTTTGGGGTACCCAGTACTTC
CASIPGRVWGTQYF
>TRBJ2-7|NA|15|TRBV11-1|NA
TGTGCCAGCAGGACGGGATCGGCAGGGGAGGGCGAGCAGTACTTC
CASRTGSAGEGEQYF
>TRBJ1-6|once|17|TRBV19|TRBD1
TGTGCCAGTAAGGACAGGAGTTCCTACATTCTGAATTCACCCCTCCACTTT
CASKDRSSYILNSPLHF
>TRBJ1-1|NA|13|TRBV27|NA
TGTGCCAGCATGGGACTAGACACCACTGAAGCTTTCTTT
CASMGLDTTEAFF
>TRBJ1-1|once|17|TRBV5-1|NA
TGCGCCAGCACGGTGTCGCAGTTCAAGGGAGGTTACACTGAAGCTTTCTTT
CASTVSQFKGGYTEAFF
>TRBJ2-5|NA|16|TRBV2|TRBD1
TGTGCCAGCAGTAAACGGGGACAGCTACCCCAAGAGACCCAGTACTTC
CASSKRGQLPQETQYF
>TRBJ1-2|once|15|TRBV4-2|NA
TGTGCCAGCAGCCAAGAACCGAGATCTAACTATGGCTACACCTTC
CASSQEPRSNYGYTF
>TRBJ1-2|NA|15|TRBV5-1|NA
TGCGCCACCCTGGTCGAGCTGATCTTAAACTATGGCTACACCTTC
CATLVELILNYGYTF
>TRBJ1-2|NA|15|TRBV4-3|TRBD1
TGCGCCAGCAGCCAAGAAGGGGGACAGGGGTATGGCTACACCTTC
CASSQEGGQGYGYTF
>TRBJ2-3|once|19|TRBV12-5|TRBD2
TGTGCTAGTGCCTCAGCCGGGACTAGCGGGGGGGGGACCACAGATACGCAGTATTTT
CASASAGTSGGGTTDTQYF
>TRBJ1-1|NA|15|TRBV15|NA
TGTGCCACCAGCAGAGATTCAAAGCGTGGGACTGAAGCTTTCTTT
CATSRDSKRGTEAFF
>TRBJ2-2|once|14|TRBV30|NA
TGTGCCTGGAGTTCAGCCCTGAGGACCGGGGAGCTGTTTTTT
CAWSSALRTGELFF
>TRBJ2-5|NA|17|TRBV5-1|TRBD2
TGCGCCAGCAGCTTAAAAGCGGGAGCCGATTCGGGAGAGACCCAGTACTTC
CASSLKAGADSGETQYF
>TRBJ1-1|NA|16|TRBV6-5|NA
TGTGCCAGCAGTTATCGACAGAACCAAATGAACACTGAAGCTTTCTTT
CASSYRQNQMNTEAFF
>TRBJ1-1|NA|12|TRBV30|NA
TGTGCCTGGAGTAATGGAGACACTGAAGCTTTCTTT
CAWSNGDTEAFF
>TRBJ1-1|NA|18|TRBV5-1|NA
TGCGCCAGCAGCTTGAGAGCCCGTTCAGGGTTTAGGGACACTGAAGCTTTCTTT
CASSLRARSGFRDTEAFF
>TRBJ1-2|NA|12|TRBV11-3|NA
TGTGCCAGTAGCTTTAGAACCGGGGGCTACACCTTC
CASSFRTGGYTF
>TRBJ2-5|NA|16|TRBV7-9|NA
TGTGCCAGCAGCTCGACGTCAGGTAGCGAAGCAGGGACCCAGTACTTC
CASSSTSGSEAGTQYF